This T cell receptor (beta chain) was obtained from a study of blood T cell repertoires in COVID-19. Per the authors' pipeline: Reference gene primer amplification gave nucleated cell count estimates. The method was immunoSEQ multiplex PCR; TCRdb's version includes in-frame clones alone and lacks a portion of them. V, J and clone size reflect that table, while D and trimming were determined from the DNA. The sample holds a few hundred thousand clones, approximately 90% seen once. V was shortened by 0 bases and J by 10 bases, with 3 bases between the two germline ends. The CDR3 covers 11 residues. Germline loops: CDR1 LGHNA, CDR2 YNFKEQ.

Input material: peripheral blood. The chain couples TRBV4-2 to TRBJ1-4; D is unclear. The TCR originated in a woman in her fifties or sixties with acute or convalescent COVID-19. The CDR3 bases are TGTGCCAGCAGCCAAGATCGAAAACTGTTTTTT. It is translated as CASSQDRKLFF.